Detailed here is one T cell receptor (beta chain). Its matching antigen is unknown. After removal of 4 bases from V and 3 bases from J, the junction contained 6 bases not matched to a gene. The germline gives CDR1 SGDLS, CDR2 YYNGEE. The CDR3 length is 14 residues. This sample is part of a study of tumor-infiltrating lymphocytes in localized non-small cell lung cancer. About the research overall: Patients included smokers and never-smokers with various histologies, some sampled after neoadjuvant chemotherapy. Resected tumor was paired with non-adjacent uninvolved lung from the same patient. Study-level points and caveats: No T-cell fraction difference was seen between IM1 and IM2 tumors.

Only in-frame clones appear in the TCRdb table, and some are missing; sequencing was by immunoSEQ multiplex PCR. The data contain 23,000 or so clones, 50% to 70% of them seen just once; the ten biggest clones take up under 6%. The clonotype was recovered from a human donor with non-small cell lung cancer. The chain carries TRBV9 and TRBJ2-7; TRBD1 aligns across 8 bases. The specimen sequenced was lung tumor tissue. The CDR3 loop reads CASSSGQGYYEQYF. The CDR3, as DNA: TGTGCCAGCAGCTCCGGACAGGGATACTACGAGCAGTACTTC.